This record covers a single T cell receptor beta chain. Its target is unknown. Healthy donors had no documented immune events, such as infections, while sampled. The sample comes from a study of identifying expanded T cells in peripheral blood. Study-wide results and caveats: Differentially abundant clones: about 1.1 between replicates, 15 to 17 at about two weeks, less than 20 at four.

Germline CDR1 and CDR2: SGHTA and FQGNSA. V dropped 2 bases and J dropped 0 bases, with 10 bases sitting between them. CDR3 length: 15 amino acids. Sequencing used immunoSEQ multiplex PCR; TCRdb keeps in-frame clones, though not all of them. The sample lists 120,000 or so clones; approximately 80% were seen once. V is TRBV7-2 and J is TRBJ1-1; D call uncertain. Material: blood. This TCR derives from a person aged 18-69 years in good health. DNA for the CDR3: TGTGCCAGCAGCTTATTAATGACGTTGAACACTGAAGCTTTCTTT. Translated: CASSLLMTLNTEAFF.